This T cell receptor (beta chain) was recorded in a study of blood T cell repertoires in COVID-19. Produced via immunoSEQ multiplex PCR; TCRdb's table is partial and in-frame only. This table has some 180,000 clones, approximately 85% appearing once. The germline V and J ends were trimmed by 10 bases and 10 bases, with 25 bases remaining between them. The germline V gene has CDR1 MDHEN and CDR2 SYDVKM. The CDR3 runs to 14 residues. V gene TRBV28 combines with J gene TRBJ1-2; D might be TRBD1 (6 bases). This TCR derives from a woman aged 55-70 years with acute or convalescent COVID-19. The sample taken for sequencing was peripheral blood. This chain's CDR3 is CATTSWAGEGVYTF. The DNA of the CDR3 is TGTGCCACCACTTCATGGGCAGGGGAGGGGGTCTACACCTTC.